This TCR beta chain was identified during a study of shared clonotypes between healthy human individuals. Study in general: Researchers assigned three CD4 naive, three CD4 memory, two CD8 naive and one CD8 memory plate to each donor.

The V gene end was trimmed by 5 bases and the J gene end by 0 bases; junction bases not matched to a gene: 2. The CDR3 has 15 amino acids. Germline loops: CDR1 SEHNR, CDR2 FQNEAQ (reference sequence). Terminally differentiated effector memory CD45RA+ cells were left out of the naive CD8 fraction, which was CD45RO-negative and positively selected for CCR7. Per sorted-subset replicate PCR, input was roughly 200 ng DNA, representing about 29,000 T cell genomes. Libraries were prepared by immunoSEQ multiplex PCR; TCRdb keeps only in-frame clonotypes and omits some of them. This sample has roughly 2 million clones; over 85% occur once, and the top ten carry 0.9% to 1.4%.

The clonotype was recovered from a man aged 18 to 29 in good health. J is TRBJ2-2 and V is TRBV7-9; 8 bases agree with TRBD1. Sample: naive CD8+ T cells sorted from blood. The CDR3 DNA is TGTGCCAGCAGCCCGGGACAGGCGAACACCGGGGAGCTGTTTTTT. Translating gives CASSPGQANTGELFF.